Each of the 9 T cell receptor beta chains below was sequenced from the same sample in a study of control samples from healthy donors and cancer patients. Clones were sequenced by immunoSEQ multiplex PCR, and TCRdb holds only the in-frame ones, with some missing. The sample holds 85,000 to 100,000 clones, 85% to 95% seen once. Input material: blood. Receptor source: a man aged 18 to 30 in good health.

This clone was counted a single time. The V call is TRBV5-6, the J call TRBJ1-2; D is perhaps TRBD1 (6 bases). Per germline, CDR1 SGHDT and CDR2 YYEEEE. The V end was cut by 4 bases, the J end by 4 bases, with 17 bases between. This CDR3 has 15 amino acids. Written as DNA, the CDR3 is TGTGCCAGCAGCGAAGGCTGGGGGGCCGGCTATGGCTACACCTTC. This gives the protein CASSEGWGAGYGYTF.

This chain links TRBV7-6 with TRBJ2-1; D call uncertain. Germline V gene sequence: CDR1 SGHVS, CDR2 FNYEAQ. The CDR3 consists of 13 residues. The ends were cut back, 1 base at V and 8 bases at J, with 9 bases in the middle. CDR3 protein: CASSLGQAYEQFF. CDR3 in DNA: TGTGCCAGCAGCTTAGGTCAAGCTTATGAGCAGTTCTTC.

This clone was counted a few times. V gene TRBV20-1 combines with J gene TRBJ1-2, with D possibly TRBD1 on 5 matching bases. The CDR3 totals 11 residues. Germline V gives CDR1 DFQATT, CDR2 SNEGSKA (reference sequence). CDR3 DNA: TGCAGCACCGACAGTCCGGAGGGCTACACCTTC. Translating it yields CSTDSPEGYTF.

This chain uses TRBV5-6 with TRBJ1-2, with 8 nucleotides matching TRBD1. CDR3 size: 11 residues. CDR1 is SGHDT and CDR2 is YYEEEE in the germline V gene. V shed 0 bases, J shed 12 bases, and the junction held 1 base outside the gene matches. CDR3: CASSLGQGNTF. CDR3 sequence (DNA): TGTGCCAGCAGCTTGGGACAGGGGAACACCTTC.

V is TRBV6-5 and J is TRBJ2-1; 8 bases line up with TRBD2. CDR1 and CDR2 from the germline V gene are MNHEY and SVGAGI. V shed 6 bases, J shed 8 bases, and the junction held 6 bases outside the gene matches. The CDR3 consists of 13 residues. CDR3 nucleotide sequence: TGTGCCAGCAGCCCGGGACTAGACTATGAGCAGTTCTTC. Its translation is CASSPGLDYEQFF.

V usage is TRBV15 and J usage is TRBJ2-7; no reliable D call. The V end was cut by 0 bases, the J end by 4 bases, with 4 bases between. The CDR3 covers 12 residues. Germline values: CDR1 LNHNV, CDR2 YYDKDF (reference sequence). Written as DNA, the CDR3 is TGTGCCACCAGCAGAGATGGGTACGAGCAGTACTTC. Amino acids: CATSRDGYEQYF.

The genes are TRBV24-1 and TRBJ1-3; no reliable D call. V lost 1 base and J 11 bases, leaving 23 bases between the germline ends. This CDR3 comprises 17 residues. Germline CDR1 is KGHDR and CDR2 is SFDVKD. The CDR3 bases are TGTGCCACCAGTGATTTATGGACTGGAAACACGGCGAGCGCCATATATTTT. Translated, it gives CATSDLWTGNTASAIYF.

This chain connects TRBV7-6 to TRBJ2-5, with D unresolved. From germline, CDR1 is SGHVS and CDR2 FNYEAQ. The CDR3 contains 14 residues. The V and J ends lost 1 base and 2 bases respectively, with 8 bases between them. CDR3 DNA: TGTGCCAGCAGCTTAGAAGTAGGGCAAGAGACCCAGTACTTC. Amino acid sequence: CASSLEVGQETQYF.

The chain has TRBV5-4 and TRBJ2-3; D is tentatively TRBD1 or TRBD2 (5 bases each). Trimming left V 4 bases short and J 3 bases short, with 18 bases between. This CDR3 is built from 16 residues. CDR1 SGHNT and CDR2 YYREEE come from the germline V gene (reference sequence). The CDR3 nucleotides are TGTGCCAGCAGCCCGGCGGCAGGGAGTGGAACAGATACGCAGTATTTT. Protein product: CASSPAAGSGTDTQYF. Full variable domain (outside the CDR3, taken from reference TRBV5-4 and TRBJ2-3): ETGVTQSPTHLIKTRGQQVTLRCSSQSGHNTVSWYQQALGQGPQFIFQYYREEENGRGNFPPRFSGLQFPNYSSELNVNALELDDSALYLCASSPAAGSGTDTQYFGPGTRLTVL.